This is a list of T cell receptor beta chains from one sample in a study of lymphopenia after photon versus proton radiotherapy. Assay used: immunoSEQ multiplex PCR; TCRdb lists only in-frame clones, some missing. The sample lists fewer than 25,000 clones, 80% to 90% occurring once. The material was peripheral blood, obtained from a patient treated with proton-based radiotherapy. Every receptor here comes from an elderly man with esophageal cancer. The CDR3 runs from the conserved cysteine through the conserved F or W. The order of the fields is V gene, J gene, D gene, CDR3 protein, CDR3 DNA. A D gene is named only where the DNA matches it firmly.

v_gene: TRBV19
j_gene: TRBJ1-4
d_gene: TRBD1
CDR3aa: CASRGTGGTNEKLFF
CDR3nt: TGTGCCAGTAGGGGAACAGGGGGGACTAATGAAAAACTGTTTTTT

v_gene: TRBV6-5
j_gene: TRBJ2-5
d_gene: .
CDR3aa: CASSPDSIGAETQYF
CDR3nt: TGTGCCAGCAGCCCAGACAGTATTGGGGCGGAGACCCAGTACTTC

v_gene: TRBV11-2
j_gene: TRBJ2-5
d_gene: .
CDR3aa: CASSRGGGETQYF
CDR3nt: TGTGCCAGCAGCAGGGGAGGAGGGGAGACCCAGTACTTC

v_gene: TRBV7-8
j_gene: TRBJ1-5
d_gene: .
CDR3aa: CASSLADSNQPQHF
CDR3nt: TGTGCCAGCAGCTTAGCTGATAGCAATCAGCCCCAGCATTTT

v_gene: TRBV7-3
j_gene: TRBJ1-1
d_gene: TRBD1
CDR3aa: CASSRTGNTEAFF
CDR3nt: TGTGCCAGCAGCCGGACAGGGAACACTGAAGCTTTCTTT

v_gene: TRBV5-1
j_gene: TRBJ2-5
d_gene: TRBD2
CDR3aa: CASSPHGGALETQYF
CDR3nt: TGCGCCAGCAGCCCGCACGGGGGGGCCTTAGAGACCCAGTACTTC

v_gene: TRBV30
j_gene: TRBJ1-1
d_gene: .
CDR3aa: CAWSRKQLVFTEAFF
CDR3nt: TGTGCCTGGAGTAGGAAACAGCTTGTTTTCACTGAAGCTTTCTTT

v_gene: TRBV6-5
j_gene: TRBJ2-1
d_gene: TRBD2
CDR3aa: CASSGTRRLNEQFF
CDR3nt: TGTGCCAGCAGTGGGACTAGAAGGCTTAATGAGCAGTTCTTC

v_gene: TRBV29-1
j_gene: TRBJ2-5
d_gene: .
CDR3aa: CSVEPGRETQYF
CDR3nt: TGCAGCGTTGAACCGGGGCGGGAGACCCAGTACTTC

v_gene: TRBV6-1
j_gene: TRBJ2-7
d_gene: TRBD1
CDR3aa: CASSATGGEQYF
CDR3nt: TGTGCCAGCAGTGCGACAGGGGGCGAGCAGTACTTC

v_gene: TRBV7-3
j_gene: TRBJ1-1
d_gene: TRBD1
CDR3aa: CASSLTTDRVVAFF
CDR3nt: TGTGCCAGCAGCTTAACGACGGACAGGGTGGTAGCTTTCTTT